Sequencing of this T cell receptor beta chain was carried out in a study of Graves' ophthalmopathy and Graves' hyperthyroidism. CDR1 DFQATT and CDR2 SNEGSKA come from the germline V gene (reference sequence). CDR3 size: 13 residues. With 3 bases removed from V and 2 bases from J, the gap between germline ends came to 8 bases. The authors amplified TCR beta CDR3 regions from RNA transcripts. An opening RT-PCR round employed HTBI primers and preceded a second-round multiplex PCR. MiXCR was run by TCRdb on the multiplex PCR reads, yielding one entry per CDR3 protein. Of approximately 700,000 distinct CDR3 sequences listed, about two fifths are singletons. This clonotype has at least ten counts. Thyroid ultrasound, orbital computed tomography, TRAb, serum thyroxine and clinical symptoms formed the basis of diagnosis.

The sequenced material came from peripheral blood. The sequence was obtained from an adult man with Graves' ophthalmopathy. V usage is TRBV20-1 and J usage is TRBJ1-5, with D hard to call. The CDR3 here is CSASIRGNQPQHF. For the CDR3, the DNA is TGCAGTGCTAGCATACGGGGCAATCAGCCCCAGCATTTT.